The rows below give T cell receptor beta chains drawn from one sample of a study of regulatory T cells in long-lasting Graves disease. TCRdb used MiXCR to reprocess the multiplex PCR reads, holding one entry per CDR3 protein. The sample includes roughly 530,000 distinct CDR3 sequences, roughly a sixth of them seen just once. The same sample was also used in a study of T cells in Graves' hyperthyroidism and ophthalmopathy.

Here the sequenced sample was peripheral blood mononuclear cells (PBMCs), taken at new diagnosis, from a patient treated with antithyroid drugs. The origin of the receptors is a woman aged 40-60 years with Graves disease. Each CDR3 is given with its conserved first and last residue. D genes are given only for firm matches. Only part of the rows carry a size: once, few, many, or a class if the clone is expanded.

j_call v_call clone_size d_call cdr3_nt cdr3_aa
TRBJ2-5 TRBV3-1 many - TGTGCCAGCAGCCCCCGAGGAGGGTCCCCCCAGTACTTC CASSPRGGSPQYF
TRBJ2-3 TRBV27 many TRBD1 TGTGCCAGCAGTCTGACAGGGCAGACGCAGTATTTT CASSLTGQTQYF
TRBJ2-7 TRBV6-5 many TRBD1 TGTGCCAGCAGTTACTCGGACAGGGGAGTCGAGCAGTACTTC CASSYSDRGVEQYF
TRBJ1-2 TRBV9 - TRBD1 TGTGCCAGCGATGCGCCAGGGGGAGCATATGGCTACACCTTC CASDAPGGAYGYTF
TRBJ1-1 TRBV24-1 - - TGTGCCACCAGTGCTTTGGGAGGCACTGAAGCTTTCTTT CATSALGGTEAFF
TRBJ2-5 TRBV20-1 - - TGCAGTGTGGGACGGTACCAAGAGACCCAGTACTTC CSVGRYQETQYF
TRBJ2-3 TRBV5-1 many - TGCGCCAGCAGCTCGGGGGACTCCACAGATACGCAGTATTTT CASSSGDSTDTQYF
TRBJ2-7 TRBV10-1 many - TGCGCCAGCAGTGAGTCAACGGCCACCTACGAGCAGTACTTC CASSESTATYEQYF
TRBJ1-4 TRBV6-2/TRBV6-3 few TRBD1 TGTGCCAGCAGTTCCTCTTGGACAGGGCTCAGGGGTGAAAAACTGTTTTTT CASSSSWTGLRGEKLFF
TRBJ1-1 TRBV5-1 many TRBD1 TGCGCCAGCAGCTTGATTAGACAGGGGGGCGCCACTGAAGCTTTCTTT CASSLIRQGGATEAFF
TRBJ1-2 TRBV12-3/TRBV12-4 many - TGTGCCAGCAGTTCCGGGACAAGAAACTATGGCTACACCTTC CASSSGTRNYGYTF
TRBJ1-2 TRBV12-3/TRBV12-4 many - TGTGCCAGCAGTTTTACGTCCGGAACTAACTATGGCTACACCTTC CASSFTSGTNYGYTF
TRBJ1-4 TRBV27 many - TGTGCCAGCAGTTTGAATCAAGGGGGTGAAAAACTGTTTTTT CASSLNQGGEKLFF
TRBJ1-1 TRBV5-1 many - TGCGCCAGCAGCCCCATTGGACTTAGCCCGAACACTGAAGCTTTCTTT CASSPIGLSPNTEAFF
TRBJ2-3 TRBV10-3 few TRBD1 TGTGCCATCAATCCCGGGACAGGGGGAGATACGCAGTATTTT CAINPGTGGDTQYF
TRBJ2-2 TRBV19 few - TGTGCCAGTAGTATTTATGACGGGGTGAACACCGGGGAGCTGTTTTTT CASSIYDGVNTGELFF
TRBJ2-7 TRBV20-1 - - TGCAGTGCTAGAGATCTACAGAGAGCCTACGAGCAGTACTTC CSARDLQRAYEQYF
TRBJ1-1 TRBV7-9 many - TGTGCCAGCAGCTTAGCGCTTCGAGGACGGGCTGAAGCTTTCTTT CASSLALRGRAEAFF
TRBJ1-5 TRBV7-9 few - TGTGCCAGCAGCTTCTGGGGGGCAGGGGATAGCAATCAGCCCCAGCATTTT CASSFWGAGDSNQPQHF
TRBJ1-1 TRBV12-3/TRBV12-4 many - TGTGCCAGCAGTTCAGTTTTGGGCACTGAAGCTTTCTTT CASSSVLGTEAFF
TRBJ1-1 TRBV6-5 many TRBD1 TGTGCCAGCAGTTACCCCGGACAGGGGCCGGGAGCTTTCTTT CASSYPGQGPGAFF
TRBJ1-1 TRBV12-3/TRBV12-4 many - TGTGCCAGCAGTTTAACGGTCGGGAGCAATGAAGCTTTCTTT CASSLTVGSNEAFF
TRBJ2-3 TRBV5-1 - - TGCGCCAGCAGCTTGGGGTCGGTCACAGATACGCAGTATTTT CASSLGSVTDTQYF
TRBJ1-2 TRBV7-2 many - TGTGCCAGCAGCACTAACACAAACTATGGCTACACCTTC CASSTNTNYGYTF
TRBJ1-1 TRBV29-1 many TRBD1 TGCAGCGTGGCTAAGGGGGCGAGGAGGACTGAAGCTTTCTTT CSVAKGARRTEAFF
TRBJ1-2 TRBV30 - TRBD1 TGTGCCTGGAGTAGTGTGGGACAGAGCTTCAACTATGGCTACACCTTC CAWSSVGQSFNYGYTF
TRBJ2-1 TRBV11-2 - - TGTGCCAGCAGCTTAGAGGCACACAATGAGCAGTTCTTC CASSLEAHNEQFF
TRBJ2-3 TRBV15 - - TGTGCCACCAGCAGGGGGTCAGATACGCAGTATTTT CATSRGSDTQYF
TRBJ1-3 TRBV6-1 many TRBD1 TGTGCCAGCAGACCTACAGGGGGGACCTCTGGAAACACCATATATTTT CASRPTGGTSGNTIYF
TRBJ1-6 TRBV2 many - TGTGCCAGCAGTCGGGATTATAATTCACCCCTCCACTTT CASSRDYNSPLHF
TRBJ2-2 TRBV12-3/TRBV12-4 many - TGTGCCAGCAGTCCCAAGGGGTGGTGGGAGCTGTTTTTT CASSPKGWWELFF
TRBJ2-7 TRBV10-2 few TRBD2 TGCGCCAGCAGAGCCGGACTAGCTACGCACGAGCAGTACTTC CASRAGLATHEQYF
TRBJ2-2 TRBV4-1 many - TGCGCCAGCAGCCAAGAAGTGGTACAGGGAGGAATCGGGGAGCTGTTTTTT CASSQEVVQGGIGELFF
TRBJ1-1 TRBV4-1 - - TGCGCCAGCAGCCAAGAGCGTTCCCAGGGGAACACTGAAGCTTTCTTT CASSQERSQGNTEAFF
TRBJ2-1 TRBV5-1 many - TGCGCCAGCAGCGCGGGACAGCCCCAGATTAATGAGCAGTTCTTC CASSAGQPQINEQFF
TRBJ2-7 TRBV11-2 many TRBD1 TGTGCCAGCAGCTTAGATCACAGGGGGACCTCCTACGAGCAGTACTTC CASSLDHRGTSYEQYF
TRBJ1-5 TRBV28 many - TGTGCCAGCAGTTTAGGGTTCGCCGGGGGACAGCCCCAGCATTTT CASSLGFAGGQPQHF
TRBJ2-7 TRBV3-1 few - TGTGCCAGCAGCCACATTCAAGGGTTATTTCCCTACGAGCAGTACTTC CASSHIQGLFPYEQYF
TRBJ2-1 TRBV2 many TRBD2 TGTGCCAGCACCCCACAACTAGCGGGGGCCTTAGGTGAGCAGTTCTTC CASTPQLAGALGEQFF
TRBJ2-7 TRBV3-1 many - TGTGCCAGCAGTGAGGACCAGCCCCCCTACGAGCAGTACTTC CASSEDQPPYEQYF
TRBJ1-1 TRBV29-1 many - TGCAGCGTTGCAGGGGACACTGAAGCTTTCTTT CSVAGDTEAFF
TRBJ2-7 TRBV7-2 many TRBD2 TGTGCCAGCAGGCGCAAGGGACTAGCGGACTCCTACGAGCAGTACTTC CASRRKGLADSYEQYF
TRBJ1-3 TRBV5-1 - - TGTGCCAGCAGCTTAGGAGTCAACTCTGGAAACACCATATATTTT CASSLGVNSGNTIYF
TRBJ2-3 TRBV5-1 few - TGCGCCAGCAGCTCAACTGCTGGAGAAGATACGCAGTATTTT CASSSTAGEDTQYF
TRBJ1-5 TRBV7-2 many - TGTGCCAGCAGCCCCGATCCGATCAATCAGCCCCAGCATTTT CASSPDPINQPQHF
TRBJ2-7 TRBV6-1 many - TGTGCCAGCAGTGAATCGCCGTGGATAGCCGAGCAGTACTTC CASSESPWIAEQYF
TRBJ1-2 TRBV7-9 - - TGTGCCAGCAGCCCACAGGGAAATGATGGCTACACCTTC CASSPQGNDGYTF
TRBJ2-1 TRBV27 - TRBD2 TGTGCCAGCAGTCCTGGGAGCGGGGGGTACAATGAGCAGTTCTTC CASSPGSGGYNEQFF